This T cell receptor beta chain was identified in a study of CD8+ T cells in alopecia areata listed by TCRdb under 2018. About the investigation overall: The treated patients, all with moderate-to-severe alopecia areata, were enrolled in an open-label pilot trial of oral tofacitinib given at 5 to 10 mg twice daily. Patients received tofacitinib for 6 to 18 months and were then followed off drug for 6 months to check for delayed response and recurrence. For the treated patients, the SALT score, which quantifies what percentage of scalp surface area is affected, served as the measure of disease severity. To study T cell clonal expansion in alopecia areata, the researchers applied high-throughput TCRbeta sequencing to both the C3H/HeJ mouse model and human patients. In humans, TCRbeta sequencing was performed on scalp tissue and on sorted CD4+ and CD8+ peripheral blood T cells from healthy controls and from patients with patchy or totalis/universalis alopecia areata. Patients on tofacitinib were biopsied at baseline and after 4 and 24 weeks of treatment, and several of the patients also had a later scalp biopsy. Scalp clonality was compared across normal scalp (n=4), patchy alopecia areata scalp (n=8), and alopecia totalis/universalis scalp (n=8). RNA was extracted with the PAXgene miRNA kit for fixed scalp, the miRNeasy kit for PBMCs, and the RNeasy kit for mouse skin. Amplification of TCRbeta CDR3 regions was done by immunoSEQ multiplex PCR using 35 Vbeta forward primers and 13 Jbeta reverse primers.

About this clone: The specificity of this receptor is unknown. Base-call qualities are not available, and no considerably larger clone is one nucleotide away.

Libraries came from the immunoSEQ multiplex PCR assay. To provide template for TCR sequencing, every sample had RNA extracted and reverse transcribed into cDNA. First-strand cDNA was synthesized using SuperScript III with a 2:1 mix of oligo-dT and random hexamers. A synthetic immune receptor repertoire was used to measure amplification bias, and any remaining bias was corrected computationally. The paper's data handling went like this. Raw reads were preprocessed for error removal, and CDR3 was defined according to IMGT conventions as running from the conserved cysteine to phenylalanine. Clonality was computed as 1 minus the Shannon entropy, with the entropy normalized by log2 of the number of productive unique TCRs. Scalp TCRbeta sequences were cross-referenced with sorted blood CD4 and CD8 repertoires so that the CD4 or CD8 identity of scalp clones could be inferred. TCRdb took this table from immuneACCESS and kept in-frame rearrangements with V and J called. Such tables lack part of the clones; where checked against another copy, unresolved V genes explain under half of the gap, and the rest is unexplained. V and J calls and clone size come straight from that table; D and trimming were deduced from the DNA. A total of roughly 60,000 clones appear in this sample, about 45% of them only once. Of the sample, over 20% is held by the ten largest clones.

This specimen's treatment or condition label, per the study, means: oral pan-JAK inhibitor, 5-10 mg twice daily. Lesional scalp punch biopsies and peripheral blood were obtained from alopecia areata patients. PBMCs were isolated by density centrifugation and stained for CD3, CD4 and CD8, and CD4+ and CD8+ T cells were sorted on a FACSAria. V is trimmed back by 5 bases and J by 3 bases, and the junction contains 5 bases that no gene match accounts for. CDR1 SQVTM and CDR2 ANQGSEA are derived from the germline V gene. The CDR3, from cysteine to phenylalanine, totals 14 residues. CDR3 DNA is the only sequence kept; it has 42 bases, read in frame from the first base. Results and caveats for the whole study, not just this receptor: Higher clonality and more expanded CD8+ clones were observed in lesional scalp than in normal scalp, particularly in alopecia totalis/universalis, a finding suggestive of antigenic drive. With tofacitinib, both scalp clonality and the number of expanded CD8+ clones among the top 100 scalp clones went down significantly. During tofacitinib treatment, many expanded lesional clones stuck around in both scalp and blood, and this persistence may partly explain why relapse happens after treatment is stopped. Scalp TCR repertoire analysis is complicated because resident alphabeta T cells in normal human skin are also sequenced, whereas mouse skin is dominated by gammadelta T cells. Because the treated cohort was small and included a single nonresponder, larger studies are needed to assess links between baseline CD8+ expansion and response. Compared with mice, TCR sequences shared between patients were less clear, possibly partly because of HLA diversity across the patient population.

This chain joins TRBV29-1 to TRBJ1-2, with TRBD1 identical over 11 junction bases. The origin of this receptor is a human donor with alopecia areata. The source was CD8+ T cells sorted from blood, collected between weeks 36 and 40, from a patient treated with tofacitinib. This receptor carries the CDR3 CSVFSGQGDYGYTF. The nucleotide sequence reads as follows: TGCAGCGTTTTTTCGGGACAGGGGGACTATGGCTACACCTTC.